This TCR beta chain was profiled in a study of T cells in Graves' hyperthyroidism and ophthalmopathy (dated by TCRdb to the late 2010s). Some background on the complete study: Peripheral blood was collected at initial diagnosis, before any treatment. According to the paper, TCR Vbeta CDR3 sequencing was carried out on 135 peripheral blood samples, which came from under 50 ophthalmopathy, 80 or so hyperthyroidism and approximately 17 progressor patients. The roughly 99 discovery patients were divided at random into training and test sets in a 7:3 ratio. After blood sampling, hyperthyroidism patients were treated with methimazole at a starting dose of 30 mg daily, and ophthalmopathy patients were treated with high-dose intravenous methylprednisolone. TCR V-J signatures able to tell the groups apart were searched for in a discovery cohort of 95 to 100 patients, of whom over 40 had Graves' ophthalmopathy and roughly 58 had stable Graves' hyperthyroidism. Prospective prediction of ophthalmopathy was tested in an independent validation cohort consisting of 18 hyperthyroidism patients and approximately 16 patients who later progressed to ophthalmopathy. The study also compared thyroid tissue and blood T-cell repertoires from about 6 Graves' hyperthyroidism patients. General findings and caveats noted by the study authors: A 13 V-J signature model separated ophthalmopathy from stable hyperthyroidism, with roughly 88% sensitivity and about 81% specificity in cross-validation and 80%/75% in testing. No statistical method was used to fix the sample size in advance, and group allocation was not hidden from the investigators. During validation, the model predicted progression to ophthalmopathy a median of around six months ahead of onset, with roughly 65% sensitivity and under 85% specificity. Most expanded thyroid clonotypes (frequency above 0.001) were also detected in blood, suggesting blood repertoires may reflect thyroid immune responses.

The CDR3 goes from the cysteine to the phenylalanine over 13 residues. The read is trimmed to its CDR3 DNA, 39 bases read in frame from base 1. Sequences SGHAT (CDR1) and FQNNGV (CDR2) are obtained from the germline V gene. Cut back by 2 bases and 2 bases, the V and J ends lie 5 bases apart. Ophthalmopathy patients had moderately to severely active disease, with a Clinical Activity Score of 3 or more, a NOSPECS grade of 4 or more, and a disease duration of less than 3 months. Patients with uncontrolled infections, other autoimmune diseases, pregnancy or lactation were excluded. Diagnoses were established on the basis of clinical symptoms, serum thyroxine and TRAb, thyroid ultrasound, and orbital computed tomography. PBMCs were separated from 7.5 to 10 ml of fresh peripheral blood using Ficoll-Paque density gradient centrifugation. Total RNA was extracted with Trizol reagent, and quality was checked on an Agilent 2100 Bioanalyzer.

In its sample, this clonotype was seen many times. The clone's antigen remains unknown. One base away there is no much larger clone; base qualities are not given. TCR beta CDR3 regions were amplified from RNA transcripts. For the first round of RT-PCR on the TCR CDR3, the HTBI primer set was used together with the Qiagen OneStep RT-PCR kit. Libraries were constructed in a second round of multiplex PCR, after which size selection and purification were performed. Libraries were sequenced paired-end with 100 bp reads on an Illumina HiSeq2000. On the study's bioinformatics: SOAPnuke was used to process the raw data, with reads discarded if the reads contained adapters or uncalled bases, had a mean Phred below 15, or lacked an exact constant-primer or identifier match. COPE v1.2.5 was used to merge the high-quality paired reads, and each unique nucleotide sequence was defined as a clonotype. MiTCR v1.1 was used to align clonotypes to the IMGT TRBV, TRBD and TRBJ reference segments. Analysis was restricted to V-J combinations with a frequency above 0.0001, which covered roughly 99% of repertoires. The TCS score was defined as F50 (clonal expansion) divided by E x V (chaos), with BLOSUM62-based TCRdist calculated between CDR3 peptides within each V-J. Welch's t-statistics and random forest reduced roughly 500 V-J features to under 15, which were used in a naive Bayes classifier (R e1071). The public reads were reprocessed in TCRdb via fastp at Q25 and MiXCR, keeping in-frame beta chains. Entries are consolidated by CDR3 protein sequence, retaining the most common genes and DNA. The authors' filters were not applied to this entry. The sample table shows approximately 570,000 distinct CDR3 sequences, and 15% to 20% are seen once. Around 50% of the sample goes to the ten largest clones.

The specimen sequenced was blood. The receptor's source is a man aged 40-49 years with Graves' ophthalmopathy. The rearranged chain carries TRBV11-2 and TRBJ2-3; no D segment can be confidently identified. DNA sequence: TGTGCCAGCAGCTTACACTACACAGATACGCAGTATTTT. It translates to CASSLHYTDTQYF.